Listed below are T cell receptor beta chains from one sample, sequenced in a study of blood T cell repertoires in COVID-19. The assay was immunoSEQ multiplex PCR, and TCRdb's table has in-frame clones only and misses some. This sample has under 50,000 clones, with just under 70% found just once. The sequenced material came from peripheral blood. Receptors were obtained from a man at least 80 years old with acute or convalescent COVID-19. Both conserved end residues are part of each CDR3. The D gene is left open where the match is weak. The size of a clone is reported for some rows only, either as once, few or many, or as a class for expanded clones.

CDR3: CATSRVPGGFASNEQFF
DNA: TGTGCCACCAGCAGAGTCCCCGGGGGGTTTGCTTCCAATGAGCAGTTCTTC
size: .
D: TRBD2
V: TRBV15
J: TRBJ2-1

CDR3: CASSLSLPDTQYF
DNA: TGTGCCAGCAGTTTGTCCCTCCCGGATACGCAGTATTTT
size: .
D: .
V: TRBV12-3/TRBV12-4
J: TRBJ2-3

CDR3: CASSYLRETQYF
DNA: TGTGCCAGCAGTTACCTTAGAGAGACCCAGTACTTC
size: once
D: .
V: TRBV6-2/TRBV6-3
J: TRBJ2-5

CDR3: CASSLAGYEQYF
DNA: TGTGCCAGCAGCTTAGCCGGCTACGAGCAGTACTTC
size: .
D: .
V: TRBV11-2
J: TRBJ2-7

CDR3: CASTPLEVTYEQYF
DNA: TGTGCCAGCACCCCCCTCGAGGTTACCTACGAGCAGTACTTC
size: .
D: .
V: TRBV6-5
J: TRBJ2-7

CDR3: CASSPGTSGAKETQYF
DNA: TGTGCCAGCAGCCCGGGGACTAGCGGGGCAAAAGAGACCCAGTACTTC
size: .
D: TRBD2
V: TRBV5-6
J: TRBJ2-5

CDR3: CASSPGRVSGANVLTF
DNA: TGTGCCAGCTCACCAGGGCGAGTCTCTGGGGCCAACGTCCTGACTTTC
size: few
D: .
V: TRBV18
J: TRBJ2-6

CDR3: CASSRTGIDYGYTF
DNA: TGTGCCAGCAGCCGGACAGGGATTGACTATGGCTACACCTTC
size: .
D: TRBD1
V: TRBV14
J: TRBJ1-2

CDR3: CASSLSGAGYTF
DNA: TGTGCCAGCAGCCTTAGTGGGGCTGGCTACACCTTC
size: .
D: .
V: TRBV3-1/TRBV3-2
J: TRBJ1-2

CDR3: CASSPSTTSGSYNEQFF
DNA: TGTGCCAGCAGCCCGTCCACCACTAGCGGGTCCTACAATGAGCAGTTCTTC
size: .
D: TRBD2
V: TRBV4-2
J: TRBJ2-1

CDR3: CASSQETANEKLFF
DNA: TGTGCCAGCAGCCAAGAAACTGCCAATGAAAAACTGTTTTTT
size: .
D: .
V: TRBV3-1/TRBV3-2
J: TRBJ1-4

CDR3: CASSIGAMVREHTDTQYF
DNA: TGTGCCAGTAGTATAGGGGCGATGGTGCGGGAACACACAGATACGCAGTATTTT
size: few
D: .
V: TRBV19
J: TRBJ2-3

CDR3: CASSPQGAGQETQYF
DNA: TGTGCCAGCAGCCCACAGGGGGCTGGCCAAGAGACCCAGTACTTC
size: .
D: TRBD1
V: TRBV7-8
J: TRBJ2-5

CDR3: CAISDRTGPVDEQYF
DNA: TGTGCCATCAGTGACAGGACAGGGCCCGTAGACGAGCAGTACTTC
size: .
D: TRBD1
V: TRBV10-3
J: TRBJ2-7

CDR3: CAIRTGQGPEAFF
DNA: TGTGCCATCAGAACGGGACAGGGGCCTGAAGCTTTCTTT
size: .
D: TRBD1
V: TRBV10-3
J: TRBJ1-1

CDR3: CASSPSGLAGGLNEQFF
DNA: TGTGCCAGCAGCCCTAGTGGGCTAGCGGGGGGGCTAAATGAGCAGTTCTTC
size: .
D: TRBD2
V: TRBV7-8
J: TRBJ2-1

CDR3: CASNGDSPSAFF
DNA: TGCGCCAGCAACGGGGACAGCCCCTCTGCTTTCTTT
size: .
D: TRBD1
V: TRBV4-1
J: TRBJ1-1